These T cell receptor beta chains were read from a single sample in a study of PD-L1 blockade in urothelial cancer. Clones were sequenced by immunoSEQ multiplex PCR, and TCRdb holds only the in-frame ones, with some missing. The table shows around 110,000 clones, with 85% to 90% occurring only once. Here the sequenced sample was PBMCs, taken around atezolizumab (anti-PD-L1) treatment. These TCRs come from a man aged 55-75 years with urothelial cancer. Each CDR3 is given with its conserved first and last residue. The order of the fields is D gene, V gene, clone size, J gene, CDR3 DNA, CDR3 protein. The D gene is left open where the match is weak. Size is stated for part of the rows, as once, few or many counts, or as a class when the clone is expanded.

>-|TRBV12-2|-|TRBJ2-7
TGTGCAAGTCGCTTGAGACCCCGGCAGGGGGCCTACGAGCAGTACTTC
CASRLRPRQGAYEQYF
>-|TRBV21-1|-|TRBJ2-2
TGTGCCAGCACCCCCGATCCAACTAGCGGGAGGGCCGGTGGCACCGGGGAGCTGTTTTTT
CASTPDPTSGRAGGTGELFF
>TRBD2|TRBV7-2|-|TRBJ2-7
TGTGCCAGCAGCTTATTGGCGGGGGGGCTCCACGAGCAGTACTTC
CASSLLAGGLHEQYF
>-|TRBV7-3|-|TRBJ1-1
TGTGCCAGCAGCCTCACCGGGGAGGGAGAGGCTTTCTTT
CASSLTGEGEAFF
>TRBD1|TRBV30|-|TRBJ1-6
TGTGCCTGGGCCCTGGGACAGGCCAATTCACCCCTCCACTTT
CAWALGQANSPLHF
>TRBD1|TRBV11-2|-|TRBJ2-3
TGTGCCAGCAGGACGGGGCAGGGGGAGTCAGATACGCAGTATTTT
CASRTGQGESDTQYF
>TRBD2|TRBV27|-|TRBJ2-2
TGTGCCAGCAGCTCAGGGCTGCGGGAGGTCACCGGGGAGCTGTTTTTT
CASSSGLREVTGELFF
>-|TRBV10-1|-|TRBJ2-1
TGCGCCAGCAGTGCGGTGGGGAGTTTCAGCTCCTACAATGAGCAGTTCTTC
CASSAVGSFSSYNEQFF
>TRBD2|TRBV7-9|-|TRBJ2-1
TGTGCCAGCAGCTTAGGGACTAGCGGGGTTACTAATTACAATGAGCAGTTCTTC
CASSLGTSGVTNYNEQFF
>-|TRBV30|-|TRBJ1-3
TGTGCCTGGAGCGGGGGTCGTCTTGCCCAGGGCTCTGGAAACACCATATATTTT
CAWSGGRLAQGSGNTIYF
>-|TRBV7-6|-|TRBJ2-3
TGTGCCAGCAGCAGGCGACTGGCCTCGGATACGCAGTATTTT
CASSRRLASDTQYF
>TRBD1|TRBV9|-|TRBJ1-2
TGTGCCAGCAGCCCGACAGGGAACTATGGCTACACCTTC
CASSPTGNYGYTF
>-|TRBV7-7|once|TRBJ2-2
TGTGCCAGCAGCTCTACAGGGACCGGGGAGCTGTTTTTT
CASSSTGTGELFF
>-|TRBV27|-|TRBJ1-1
TGTGCCAGCAGTTTATCGCCAGGGACTAGTGCTTTCTTT
CASSLSPGTSAFF
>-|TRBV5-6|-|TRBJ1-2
TGTGCCAGCAGCCCGACATATAACTATGGCTACACCTTC
CASSPTYNYGYTF
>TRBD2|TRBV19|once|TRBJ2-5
TGTGCCAGTAGTATCGGACCGGGAGGGCAGGAGACCCAGTACTTC
CASSIGPGGQETQYF
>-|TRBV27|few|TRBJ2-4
TGTGCCAGCAGTATCCAGGGAGGCAAAAACATTCAGTACTTC
CASSIQGGKNIQYF
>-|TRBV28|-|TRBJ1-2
TGTGCCAGCAGTTCGACAGGCTTCTTCTATGGCTACACCTTC
CASSSTGFFYGYTF
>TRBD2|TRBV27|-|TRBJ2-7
TGTGCCAGCAGTCCCAGGCGGACTAGCGGATACGAGCAGTACTTC
CASSPRRTSGYEQYF
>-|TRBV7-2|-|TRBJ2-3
TGTGCCAGCAGCCCCCCTAGCCGCGATACGCAGTATTTT
CASSPPSRDTQYF
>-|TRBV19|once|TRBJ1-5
TGTGCCAGTAGTATAAGTGGCAGGCGGCCCCAGCATTTT
CASSISGRRPQHF
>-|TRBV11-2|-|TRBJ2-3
TGTGCCAGCAGCTTAGGACTCAGCGGTACCCTCACAGATACGCAGTATTTT
CASSLGLSGTLTDTQYF
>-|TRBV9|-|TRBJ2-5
TGTGCCAGCAGCGGGGGGGTACCTCAAGGGACCCAGTACTTC
CASSGGVPQGTQYF
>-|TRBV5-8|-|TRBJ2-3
TGTGCCAGCAGCTTGGTTGGAGTAGGTACAGATACGCAGTATTTT
CASSLVGVGTDTQYF
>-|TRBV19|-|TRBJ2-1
TGTGCCAGTAGTACCCAGTGGCAGGGGAATGAGCAGTTCTTC
CASSTQWQGNEQFF
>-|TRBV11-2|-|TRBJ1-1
TGTGCCAGCAGCTTAGAGACTCCTGAAGCTTTCTTT
CASSLETPEAFF
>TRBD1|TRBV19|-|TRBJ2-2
TGTGCCAGTAGTATAGGGGACAGGGTAAAGACCGGGGAGCTGTTTTTT
CASSIGDRVKTGELFF
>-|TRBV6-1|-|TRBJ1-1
TGTGCCAGCAGTAAGCGACAGGAGACAGAAGCTTTCTTT
CASSKRQETEAFF